This paragraph covers one T cell receptor (beta chain) sequence. Its target is not known. The CDR3 runs 12 residues. CDR1 is MNHNS, CDR2 SASEGT, per germline. V dropped 2 bases and J dropped 9 bases, with 10 bases sitting between them. This entry belongs to a study of cytomegalovirus exposure and HLA in healthy donors. Regarding the study as a whole: Sequencing probably produced one cluster of sequence variants that were highly shared. The sole available immune exposure information was CMV serostatus. In vitro checks showed that a few CMV-associated chains really do target CMV antigens.

Use of 60 Vbeta and 13 Jbeta primers characterized the PCR. Using immunoSEQ multiplex PCR, the repertoire was profiled, and TCRdb retains in-frame clones only, with some absent. The sample has roughly 99,000 clones, about four fifths seen once; the top ten hold about 2.5%. The genes are TRBV6-1 and TRBJ1-2; D gene unclear. The clonotype was recovered from a man younger than 40 in good health and CMV-seropositive. The sequencing sample was made of PBMCs. The DNA for the CDR3 is TGTGCCAGCAGTGAACCGGGAACGCGCTACACCTTC. Protein sequence: CASSEPGTRYTF.